This TCR beta chain was observed in a study of T cell repertoires in cytomegalovirus infection. As for the study in general: Carrying CMV and the relevant HLA type showed in public TCR beta signatures. General study findings and limits: The ex vivo response was dominated by HLA-C-restricted CMV-specific TCR beta clonotypes.

TCRdb used MiXCR to reprocess the reads, holding one entry per CDR3 protein. The table records nearly 650,000 distinct CDR3 sequences, more than 20% of them present only once. This clonotype occurred a few times. What it binds is unknown. Germline V gene sequence: CDR1 ENHRY, CDR2 SYGVKD. The CDR3 runs 17 residues. V was clipped by 4 bases and J by 0 bases; unmatched bases: 8. The receptor was derived from a human donor in good health (CMV status not recorded). Some clones in this sample may be carry-over from other donors' samples. The sequenced sample was CD8+ T cells from PBMCs. This rearrangement joins TRBV10-3 to TRBJ1-5; 8 nucleotides line up with TRBD1. The CDR3 region has the DNA TGTGCCATCAGTGGAGGGACAGGCACATATAGCAATCAGCCCCAGCATTTT. Protein sequence: CAISGGTGTYSNQPQHF.